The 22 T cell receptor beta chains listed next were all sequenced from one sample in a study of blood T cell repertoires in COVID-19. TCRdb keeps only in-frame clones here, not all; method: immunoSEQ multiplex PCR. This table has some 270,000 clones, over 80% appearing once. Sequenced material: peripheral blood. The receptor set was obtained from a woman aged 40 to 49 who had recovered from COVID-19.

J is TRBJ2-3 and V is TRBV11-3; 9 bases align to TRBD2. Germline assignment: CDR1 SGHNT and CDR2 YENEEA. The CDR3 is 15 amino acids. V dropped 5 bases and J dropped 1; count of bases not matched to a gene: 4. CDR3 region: CASSRGGVGTDTQYF. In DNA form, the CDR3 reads TGTGCCAGCAGCCGCGGGGGGGTGGGCACAGATACGCAGTATTTT.

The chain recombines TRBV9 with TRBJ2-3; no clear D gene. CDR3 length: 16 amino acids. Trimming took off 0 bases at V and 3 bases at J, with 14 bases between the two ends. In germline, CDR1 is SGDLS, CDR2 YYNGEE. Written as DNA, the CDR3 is TGTGCCAGCAGCGTAGGCGCTAACAGTGTAACAGATACGCAGTATTTT. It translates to CASSVGANSVTDTQYF.

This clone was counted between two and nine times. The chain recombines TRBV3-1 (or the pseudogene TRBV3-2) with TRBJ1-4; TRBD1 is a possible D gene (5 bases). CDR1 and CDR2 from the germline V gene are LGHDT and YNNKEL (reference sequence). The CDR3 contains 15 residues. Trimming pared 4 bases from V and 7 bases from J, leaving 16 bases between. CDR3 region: CASSPRPGVGEKLFF. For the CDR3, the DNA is TGTGCCAGCAGCCCCCGACCGGGGGTCGGTGAAAAACTGTTTTTT.

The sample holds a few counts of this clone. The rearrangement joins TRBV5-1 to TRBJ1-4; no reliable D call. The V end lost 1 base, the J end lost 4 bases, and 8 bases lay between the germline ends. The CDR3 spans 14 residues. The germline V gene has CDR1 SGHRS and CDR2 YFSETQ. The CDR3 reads CASSLSGNNEKLFF. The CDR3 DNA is TGCGCCAGCAGCTTGTCGGGGAATAATGAAAAACTGTTTTTT.

CDR3 DNA: TGTGCCACCAGTTCCAGGGTGGACTATGGCTACACCTTC. This codes for CATSSRVDYGYTF. The rearrangement uses TRBV24-1 and TRBJ1-2; D perhaps matches TRBD1 (5 bases). Germline lookup yields CDR1 KGHDR and CDR2 SFDVKD. The V end was cut by 6 bases, the J end by 3 bases, with 10 bases between. The length of the CDR3 is 13 residues.

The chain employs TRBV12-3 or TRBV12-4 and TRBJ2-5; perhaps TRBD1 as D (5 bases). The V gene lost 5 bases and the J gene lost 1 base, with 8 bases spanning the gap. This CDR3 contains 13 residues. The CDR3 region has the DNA TGTGCCAGCAGTGGGGCACTCCAAGAGACCCAGTACTTC. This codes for CASSGALQETQYF.

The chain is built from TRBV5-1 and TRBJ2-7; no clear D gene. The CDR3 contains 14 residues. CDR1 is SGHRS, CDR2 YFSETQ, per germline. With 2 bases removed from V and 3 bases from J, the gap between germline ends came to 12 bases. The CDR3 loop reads CASSFWQESYEQYF. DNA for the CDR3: TGCGCCAGCAGCTTTTGGCAGGAAAGCTACGAGCAGTACTTC.

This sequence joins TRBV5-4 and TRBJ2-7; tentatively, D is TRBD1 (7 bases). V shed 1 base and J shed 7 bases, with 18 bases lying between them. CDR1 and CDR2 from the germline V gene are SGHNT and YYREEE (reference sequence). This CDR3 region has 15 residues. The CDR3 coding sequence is TGTGCCAGCAGCTTGTACAGCAGGGGGGCGTGGGAGCAGTACTTC. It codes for CASSLYSRGAWEQYF.

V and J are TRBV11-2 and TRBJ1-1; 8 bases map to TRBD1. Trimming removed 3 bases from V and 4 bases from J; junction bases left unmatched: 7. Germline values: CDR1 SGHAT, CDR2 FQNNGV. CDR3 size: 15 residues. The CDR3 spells CASSLQTGVATEAFF. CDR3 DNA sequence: TGTGCCAGCAGCTTGCAGACAGGGGTGGCCACTGAAGCTTTCTTT.

CDR3 sequence reads: CASSARRGLGTDTQYF. The CDR3 DNA reads TGTGCCAGCAGTGCCCGGAGGGGGCTAGGCACAGATACGCAGTATTTT. V usage is TRBV6-1 and J usage is TRBJ2-3; tentative D call: TRBD1 (7 bases). The CDR3 is 16 residues long. Trimming left V 4 bases short and J 1 base short, with 15 bases between. Germline V lookup: CDR1 MNHNS, CDR2 SASEGT.

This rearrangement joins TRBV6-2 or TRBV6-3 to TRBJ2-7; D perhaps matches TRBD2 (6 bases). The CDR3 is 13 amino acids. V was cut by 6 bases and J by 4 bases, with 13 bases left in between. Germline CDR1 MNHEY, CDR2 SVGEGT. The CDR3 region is CASSRAGRYEQYF. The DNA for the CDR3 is TGTGCCAGCAGCCGCGCGGGGCGTTACGAGCAGTACTTC.

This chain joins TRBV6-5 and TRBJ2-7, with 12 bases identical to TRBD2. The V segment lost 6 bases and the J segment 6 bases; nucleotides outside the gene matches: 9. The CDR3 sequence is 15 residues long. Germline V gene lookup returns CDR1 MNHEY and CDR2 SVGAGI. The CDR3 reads CASREGLAGLSEQYF. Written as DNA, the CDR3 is TGTGCCAGCAGGGAGGGACTAGCGGGCCTAAGCGAGCAGTACTTC.

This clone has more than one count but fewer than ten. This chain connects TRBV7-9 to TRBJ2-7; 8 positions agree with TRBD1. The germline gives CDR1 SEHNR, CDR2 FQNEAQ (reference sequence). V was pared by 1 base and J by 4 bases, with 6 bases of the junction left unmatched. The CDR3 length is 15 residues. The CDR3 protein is CASSLGPGGRYEQYF. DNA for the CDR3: TGTGCCAGCAGCTTAGGCCCAGGGGGCCGGTACGAGCAGTACTTC.

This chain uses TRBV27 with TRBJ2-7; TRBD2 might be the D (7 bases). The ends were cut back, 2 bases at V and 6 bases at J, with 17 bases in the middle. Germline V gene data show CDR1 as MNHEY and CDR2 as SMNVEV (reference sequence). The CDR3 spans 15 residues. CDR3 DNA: TGTGCCAGCAGTTTAACGGGGGGCGCAACTCTCGAGCAGTACTTC. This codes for CASSLTGGATLEQYF.

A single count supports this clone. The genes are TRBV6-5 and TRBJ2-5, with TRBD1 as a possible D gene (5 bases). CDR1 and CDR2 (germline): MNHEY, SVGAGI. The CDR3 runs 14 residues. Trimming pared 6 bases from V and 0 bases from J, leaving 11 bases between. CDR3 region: CASSPGQNQETQYF. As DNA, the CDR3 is TGTGCCAGCAGCCCCGGACAAAACCAAGAGACCCAGTACTTC.

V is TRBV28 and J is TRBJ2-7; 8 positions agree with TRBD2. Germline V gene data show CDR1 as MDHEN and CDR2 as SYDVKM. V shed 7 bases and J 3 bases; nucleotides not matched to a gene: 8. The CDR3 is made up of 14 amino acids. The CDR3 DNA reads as TGTGCCAGCAATCCGGGGGGGACATACTACGAGCAGTACTTC. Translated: CASNPGGTYYEQYF.

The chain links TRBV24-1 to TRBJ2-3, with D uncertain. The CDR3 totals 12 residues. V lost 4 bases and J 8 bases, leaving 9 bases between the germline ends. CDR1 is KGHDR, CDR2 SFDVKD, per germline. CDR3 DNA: TGTGCCACCAGTGAATCAGGATTTACGCAGTATTTT. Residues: CATSESGFTQYF.

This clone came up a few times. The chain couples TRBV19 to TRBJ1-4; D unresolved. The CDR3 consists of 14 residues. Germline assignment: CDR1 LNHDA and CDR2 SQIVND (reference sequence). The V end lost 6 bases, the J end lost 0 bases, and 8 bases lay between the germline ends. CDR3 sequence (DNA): TGTGCCAGTAGCGACACTGCAACTAATGAAAAACTGTTTTTT. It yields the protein CASSDTATNEKLFF.

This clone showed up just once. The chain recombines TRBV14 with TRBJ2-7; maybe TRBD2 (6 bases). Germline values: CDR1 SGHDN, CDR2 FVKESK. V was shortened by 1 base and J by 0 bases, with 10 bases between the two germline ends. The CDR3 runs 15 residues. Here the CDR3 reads CASSQGGVPSYEQYF. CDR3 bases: TGTGCCAGCAGCCAAGGGGGGGTCCCCTCCTACGAGCAGTACTTC.

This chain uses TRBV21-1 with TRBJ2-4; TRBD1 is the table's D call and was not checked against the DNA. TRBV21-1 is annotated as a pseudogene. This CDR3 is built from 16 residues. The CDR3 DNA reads TGTGCCAGCAGCAAACGGGACAGGGAGAGAAAAAACATTCAGTACTTC. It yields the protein CASSKRDRERKNIQYF.

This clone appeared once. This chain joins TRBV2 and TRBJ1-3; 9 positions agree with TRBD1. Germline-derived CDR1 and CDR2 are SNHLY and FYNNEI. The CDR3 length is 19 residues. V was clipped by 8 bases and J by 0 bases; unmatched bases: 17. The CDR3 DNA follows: TGTGCCAGCCCACCCCCGGGACAGGGTGGATACAACTCTGGAAACACCATATATTTT. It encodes CASPPPGQGGYNSGNTIYF.

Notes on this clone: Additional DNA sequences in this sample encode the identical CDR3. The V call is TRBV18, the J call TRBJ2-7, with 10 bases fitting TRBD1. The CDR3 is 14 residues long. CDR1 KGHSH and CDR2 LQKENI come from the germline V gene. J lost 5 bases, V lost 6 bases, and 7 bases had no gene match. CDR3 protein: CASSPRDRGDEQYF. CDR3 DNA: TGTGCCAGCTCGCCCCGGGACAGGGGAGACGAGCAGTACTTC.